This entry lists 10 T cell receptor beta chains sequenced from one sample in a study of cytomegalovirus exposure and HLA in healthy donors. It was with 60 Vbeta and 13 Jbeta primers that the PCR ran. TCRdb's copy holds only in-frame clones and misses some; the assay was immunoSEQ multiplex PCR. The sample lists 78,000 or so clones; around 60% were seen once. Material: PBMCs. The receptors come from a male donor in good health and CMV-seropositive.

This clone came up a few times. The chain links TRBV6-1 to TRBJ2-5; TRBD1 matches 11 bases. Trimming removed 6 bases from V and 5 bases from J; junction bases left unmatched: 8. The CDR3 consists of 15 residues. The germline CDR1 and CDR2 sequences are MNHNS and SASEGT. The CDR3 region has the DNA TGTGCCAGCAGCGGACAGGGGGCCAGGGGGGAGACCCAGTACTTC. Residues: CASSGQGARGETQYF.

The count of this clone is one. CDR3 nucleotide sequence: TGCGCCAGCAGCCAAGGACAGCCCGTAACTGAAGCTTTCTTT. It translates to CASSQGQPVTEAFF. This chain links TRBV4-3 with TRBJ1-1; D is perhaps TRBD1 (5 bases). The V end lost 1 base, the J end lost 5 bases, and 11 bases lay between the germline ends. Germline assignment: CDR1 LGHNA and CDR2 YSLEER. The CDR3 covers 14 residues.

This chain uses TRBV7-9 with TRBJ2-5; TRBD1 is a possible D gene (5 bases). This CDR3 is built from 13 residues. Germline CDR1 and CDR2: SEHNR and FQNEAQ (reference sequence). Trimming removed 5 bases from V and 1 base from J, with 8 bases in between. The DNA for the CDR3 is TGTGCCAGCAGCGTCACAGGCCAAGAGACCCAGTACTTC. It translates to CASSVTGQETQYF. The entire variable domain, with the rest obtained from reference TRBV7-9 and TRBJ2-5, is as follows: DTGVSQNPRHKITKRGQNVTFRCDPISEHNRLYWYRQTLGQGPEFLTYFQNEAQLEKSRLLSDRFSAERPKGSFSTLEIQRTEQGDSAMYLCASSVTGQETQYFGPGTRLLVL.

The V and J genes are TRBV5-4 and TRBJ2-7; D possibly corresponds to TRBD2 (6 bases). The V end lost 4 bases, the J end lost 3 bases, and 11 bases lay between the germline ends. The CDR3 spans 13 residues. Germline CDR1 reads SGHNT; CDR2 reads YYREEE (reference sequence). The CDR3 spells CASSRELSYEQYF. Here the CDR3 DNA reads TGTGCCAGCAGCCGGGAGTTGAGCTACGAGCAGTACTTC.

V usage is TRBV7-3 and J usage is TRBJ2-7; D possibly corresponds to TRBD2 (6 bases). There are 16 residues in the CDR3. In germline, CDR1 is SGHTA, CDR2 FQGTGA. Trimming pared 5 bases from V and 2 bases from J, leaving 19 bases between. CDR3 coding DNA: TGTGCCAGCAGCCCAGGAGGGAGGTTGGTGGCCTACGAGCAGTACTTC. It yields the protein CASSPGGRLVAYEQYF.

The chain links TRBV6-5 to TRBJ2-7; 11 nucleotides line up with TRBD1. CDR1 and CDR2 from the germline V gene are MNHEY and SVGAGI. The CDR3 runs to 15 residues. The trim removed 6 bases at V and 0 bases at J, leaving 4 bases unmatched. The CDR3 here is CASSAGTGGSYEQYF. The DNA of the CDR3 is TGTGCCAGCAGCGCCGGGACAGGGGGCTCCTACGAGCAGTACTTC.

The rearrangement joins TRBV6-1 to TRBJ2-7; 12 positions agree with TRBD2. The CDR3 has 14 residues. Germline values: CDR1 MNHNS, CDR2 SASEGT. Trimming at V came to 5 bases and at J to 7 bases, leaving 6 bases not matched to a gene. DNA for the CDR3: TGTGCCAGCAGTCTGACTAGCGGGGGCAGGGAGCAGTACTTC. Translating gives CASSLTSGGREQYF.

In its sample, this clone was seen once. CDR3 in amino acids: CASSGGTGEEKLFF. The CDR3 DNA follows: TGTGCCAGCAGCGGGGGGACAGGGGAAGAAAAACTGTTTTTT. The chain combines TRBV4-2 with TRBJ1-4; 10 bases agree with TRBD1. J gave up 8 bases and V 5 bases, and 5 bases lay outside the gene matches. This CDR3 contains 14 residues. CDR1 is LGHNA, CDR2 YNFKEQ, per germline.

In this sample, this clone turned up a few times. V is TRBV30 and J is TRBJ1-6; maybe TRBD1 (6 bases). The germline V and J ends were trimmed by 0 bases and 8 bases, with 11 bases remaining between them. Per the germline V gene, CDR1 is GTSNPN and CDR2 is SVGIG (reference sequence). CDR3 length: 14 residues. CDR3 DNA: TGTGCCTGGAGTGTACGACAGGCTGATTCACCCCTCCACTTT. Amino acids: CAWSVRQADSPLHF.

The CDR3 region has the DNA TGTGCCAGCAGCCTAGACAGGAGCAATCAGCCCCAGCATTTT. Residues: CASSLDRSNQPQHF. The chain combines TRBV28 with TRBJ1-5; perhaps TRBD1 as D (6 bases). Trimming left V 6 bases short and J 1 base short, with 10 bases between. Germline CDR1 is MDHEN and CDR2 is SYDVKM. The CDR3 consists of 14 residues. Based on the CDR3 plus reference TRBV28 and TRBJ1-5, the full variable domain is DVKVTQSSRYLVKRTGEKVFLECVQDMDHENMFWYRQDPGLGLRLIYFSYDVKMKEKGDIPEGYSVSREKKERFSLILESASTNQTSMYLCASSLDRSNQPQHFGDGTRLSIL.